This record covers a single T cell receptor beta chain. As yet, its antigen is unknown. Sequenced patients had shown CD8+CD57+ cell expansion by flow cytometry. The cohort consisted entirely of patients having severe acquired aplastic anemia. The blood sampling took place in patients who had so far received no therapy. These data belong to a study of CD8+CD57+ T cells in acquired aplastic anemia. V trimming: 2 bases; J trimming: 3 bases; junction bases outside the gene matches: 8. The CDR3 totals 16 residues. Germline V gene data show CDR1 as SEHNR and CDR2 as FQNEAQ (reference sequence). Whole-study results and caveats: There were around 28 CD8+ CDR3 sequences that occurred in both patients and controls. Significant differences in CD8+ Simpson's diversity were not observed between patients and controls.

TCR beta VDJ combinations and CDR3 sequences were profiled from genomic DNA. TCRdb re-called the reads with MiXCR, one entry per CDR3 protein. Of approximately 300,000 distinct CDR3 sequences detected, around three fifths appear once; the ten largest clones hold roughly 1.2%. The source is a human donor with aplastic anemia. The rearrangement links TRBV7-9 to TRBJ2-3, with TRBD2 matching 7 bases. Sequenced input: sorted CD4+, CD8+, or CD8+CD57+ T cells (not recorded which) from PBMCs. The CDR3 coding sequence is TGTGCCAGCAGCTTAATTGCCGGGGGGACGACAGATACGCAGTATTTT. This translates into CASSLIAGGTTDTQYF.